This T cell receptor beta chain was captured in a study of cytomegalovirus exposure and HLA in healthy donors listed by TCRdb under 2017. Looking at the study overall: An earlier analysis of roughly 610 of the donors reported approximately 280 Gb of sequence data and 100 million to 120 million unique TCR beta sequences obtained from approximately 180 million T cells. Typing coverage differed by locus: A, B, C, DRB1 and DQB1 were typed in about 629-640 donors, DQA1 in about 500, DPA1 in some 610, and DPB1 in roughly 450. To decide whether each TCR beta V gene segment behaved as functional or pseudogenic, an earlier analysis of approximately 620 of the donors relied on high-throughput TCR beta sequencing. A separate validation cohort of over a hundred different subjects was used in addition to the roughly 670-subject first cohort. All discovery cohort repertoires had been generated using a single sequencing platform. In a later analysis, previously published TCR beta repertoires from hundreds of donors were re-analyzed and high-resolution HLA genotyping was added so that TCR occurrence patterns could be studied. Among 350 to 400 genotyped donors of the cohort, an average of about 240,000 unique TCR beta nucleotide sequences were sequenced per donor, roughly 20% of them non-productive. High-throughput TCR immunosequencing, statistical association of individual TCRs with disease status, and machine learning were combined to predict cytomegalovirus infection status. In the later analysis, no new phenotypic data were used to find candidate immune exposures; instead, reliance was placed on TCR beta sequences and their occurrence across donors. Among the roughly 390 genotyped donors, around 81% belonged to the genetic ancestry cluster associated with self-reported Caucasian donors. An early release that covered fewer than 800 HLA-typed donors contained approximately 300 gigabases of sequencing data and 65 million to 100 million unique TCR sequences. Because of strong linkage in the cohort, 4 to 6 DR-DQ haplotypes were treated as single units for association and clustering. HLA typing included class I and class II loci at four-digit resolution. Alongside the repertoire data, information on donor age, sex, ethnicity and CMV serostatus was compiled. A later genetic analysis used genome-wide SNP genotypes for about three fifths of the roughly 700 donors, treating that subset as a discovery cohort. The study profiled the T cell repertoires of more than 500 subjects by immunosequencing and related them to cytomegalovirus serostatus. The study aimed to test whether signatures of past pathogen exposure could be identified by cataloging public T cell receptors.

Points the paper makes about the study in general: In an earlier analysis of a few hundred of the donors, most TCR beta V segments were observed in productive rearrangements about 90% or about 30% of the time, broadly matching IMGT annotations. A cluster of highly shared sequence variants was judged likely to be a technical artifact of the sequencing pipeline. A total of fewer than 200 TCR beta chains were listed by the study as associated with cytomegalovirus. Because counts were too low, about 15 rarely observed V segments, including chromosome 9 orphons, were left out of the earlier analysis of over 550 of the donors. Correlated functional status among segregating V segments might reflect linkage disequilibrium, but an unknown experimental factor could not be ruled out. The classifier was reported to diagnose cytomegalovirus status with high specificity and sensitivity in both the original and validation cohorts. This cohort had only TCR beta chains sequenced, and the lack of alpha or paired-chain data limited which features could be detected. In vitro tests confirmed that a few of the cytomegalovirus-associated TCR beta chains recognize cytomegalovirus antigens. When HLA alleles, especially DR and DQ, strongly co-occurred, attributing TCR associations to individual alleles was difficult. Compared with the 666-donor mean, donors in an Asian-associated ancestry cluster had fewer N-insertions in productive TCRs, according to a later genetic analysis. Because the 87-base-pair reads could not distinguish some IMGT-functional V segments, including TRBV6-2 and TRBV6-3, those segments were excluded. In a later analysis, HLA-associated TCR beta chains showed more clonal expansion and lower generation probabilities than non-associated chains that were equally common. A later analysis associated 16,951 TCR beta sequences with specific HLA alleles at a false discovery rate of 0.05. It was suggested by the authors that the approach could potentially be generalized to other disease states and immunological phenotypes. According to a later analysis, parvovirus B19, influenza, CMV and Epstein-Barr virus appeared linked to several top co-occurrence clusters. A further reported finding was that TCR beta sequences accurately predicted the HLA-A and HLA-B alleles for most subjects in the first cohort. HLA typing was unavailable for some donors at each locus, so association tests used only the typed subset. Immune exposure information for the cohort was limited to CMV serostatus. A later analysis found that most CMV-associated TCR beta chains appeared HLA-restricted, with HLA associations seemingly driven largely by CMV exposure. According to a later analysis, TCR association rates differed among HLA loci, with DRB1 alleles showing the most associated TCRs and HLA-C alleles showing the fewest. A later genetic analysis associated a missense DCLRE1C variant with V-gene and J-gene trimming of TCR beta chains, and an independent cohort replicated the association. Most TCR sequences were seen in very few donors, while some public TCRs were found in many individuals. Presence/absence analyses assumed roughly uniform sequencing depth across donors, an assumption that may not hold.

Libraries were constructed by the immunoSEQ multiplex PCR assay. A mixture of 60 forward primers for TCR Vbeta segments and 13 reverse primers for TCR Jbeta segments was used in the multiplex PCR. The CDR3 region of rearranged TCR beta genes was amplified from genomic DNA by a multiplex PCR assay. Amplified TCR beta libraries were sequenced as 87-base-pair reads on the Illumina HiSeq System. Per the original workflow: Across the 600 to 700 repertoires, a later analysis counted tens of millions of unique TCR beta chains, approximately 10 million of which were shared by at least two donors. Raw reads were error-corrected and collapsed into unique sequences by a nearest-neighbor algorithm in which closely related sequences were merged to remove PCR and sequencing errors. Alignment of CDR3 sequences to IMGT reference sequences was used to assign V, D and J gene segments. For a sequence to be retained, a match of at least six nucleotides to both a V gene segment and a J gene segment was required. Rearrangements were classified as productive when the CDR3 lacked stop codons and remained in frame with V and J, and all other rearrangements were classified as non-productive. Following IMGT convention, CDR3 was defined as the stretch from the second conserved V-encoded cysteine to the conserved J-encoded phenylalanine. In an earlier analysis of roughly 610 of the donors, sequences lacking an unambiguous match to a single V gene segment were excluded. In an earlier analysis of some 590 of the donors, V segments were called functional above 56.7% productive rearrangements and were called segregating when the between-donor standard deviation exceeded 5%. To diagnose cytomegalovirus status from the catalog of TCR beta chain sequences, a statistical classification framework was built. In a later analysis, V and J genes were assigned by comparing TCR nucleotide sequences against IMGT/GENE-DB human TR gene sequences. A later analysis assigned CDR3 sequences and most-parsimonious VDJ recombination scenarios with the TCRdist pipeline. A later analysis defined each TCR beta chain by its CDR3 amino acid sequence plus V-gene family, and excluded reads lacking a unique V-gene family. A later analysis removed nearly 600 highly shared, low-generation-probability nucleotide sequences to deal with suspected cross-contamination and a sequencing artifact. A later analysis calculated a clonal expansion index for each public chain from normalized within-repertoire ranks of inferred template counts. In a later analysis, generation probabilities were computed using a VDJ recombination model fitted to out-of-frame rearrangements, and the results were checked against IGoR. In a later analysis, TCR-TCR, TCR-HLA and TCR-CMV co-occurrence was scored with hypergeometric tests, and a repertoire-size bias correction was applied to TCR pairs. To estimate false discovery rates, a later analysis permuted the HLA or CMV assignments 20 times. A later analysis grouped co-occurring TCRs with DBSCAN, adding TCRdist sequence similarity when clustering within HLA-allele-positive subsets. For co-occurrence clustering, repertoires with fewer than 30,000 or more than 120,000 public chains were excluded, along with four or five repertoires with anomalous nucleotide sharing. Entries here come from immuneACCESS through TCRdb and include only in-frame sequences with V and J called. Some clones fail to appear in such tables; in the studies checked, an unresolved V gene covers under half of the shortfall, and the cause of the remainder is unknown. Clonal size and the V and J genes are those of that table, whereas D and trimming came from the DNA. The sample table shows 99,000 or so clones, and 10% are seen once. The ten most abundant clones make up about 5.7% of the sample.

The cohort was made up of approximately 670 healthy bone marrow donors. At the time of sampling, all cohort members were nominally healthy, though unrecorded immune exposures were likely present. The donor tested CMV seropositive and was one of the 289 seropositive cohort members. Each donor provided a peripheral blood sample, and peripheral blood mononuclear cells were used for TCR beta sequencing. The Qiagen DNeasy Blood Extraction Kit was used to extract genomic DNA from the blood cell samples. After removal of 4 bases from V and 5 bases from J, the junction retains 7 bases not matched to a gene. For CDR1 and CDR2, the germline V gene lists SNHLY and FYNNEI. From its cysteine to its phenylalanine, the CDR3 spans 15 amino acids. Of the read, only the CDR3 DNA is kept; its 45 bases are in frame from base 1. The table lists this clone with a few counts. Its cognate antigen has yet to be identified. No base quality values were provided; no much bigger clone lies one nucleotide off.

The sequenced sample was PBMCs. This TCR came from a middle-aged man in good health and CMV-seropositive. The chain joins TRBV2 to TRBJ1-1, with TRBD1 identical over 10 junction bases. The nucleotides read TGTGCCAGCAGTGTGCAGGGACAGGGGTTGACTGAAGCTTTCTTT. The resulting protein is CASSVQGQGLTEAFF. Reference TRBV2 and TRBJ1-1 genes cover what lies past the CDR3, so the full variable domain is EPEVTQTPSHQVTQMGQEVILRCVPISNHLYFYWYRQILGQKVEFLVSFYNNEISEKSEIFDDQFSVERPDGSNFTLKIRSTKLEDSAMYFCASSVQGQGLTEAFFGQGTRLTVV.